These 17 T cell receptor beta chains were sequenced from one sample in a study of shared clonotypes between healthy human individuals (dated by TCRdb to about 2020). Receptor amplification or capture employed the immunoSEQ multiplex PCR assay. TCRdb's version of the immuneACCESS table is confined to in-frame rearrangements and falls short of the full clone set. An unresolved V gene accounts for under half of the shortfall where checked; the remainder is of unknown origin. For this sample the table gives about 1 million clones, of which about 75% were detected only once. Approximately 1.5% of the sample lies in the top ten. Sequenced sample: memory CD4+ T cells sorted from blood. What the cell subset or site label conveys for this sample: CD45RA-negative fraction. The receptors stem from a man aged 18 to 35 in good health.

With respect to this clone: A read error may produce the germline difference seen at one junction end. This same CDR3 is encoded by further DNA sequences in the sample. The chain is built from TRBV11-2 and TRBJ1-1; unclear D gene. The CDR3 is 15 amino acids. Germline CDR1 is SGHAT and CDR2 is FQNNGV. The CDR3 protein is CASSLGPEWNTEAFF. The CDR3 bases are TGTGCCAGCAGCCTAGGGCCTGAATGGAACACTGAAGCCTTCTTT.

For this clone: This sample includes further DNA sequences coding for the same CDR3. This chain links TRBV30 with TRBJ1-2, with 9 positions matching TRBD1. This CDR3 spans 17 amino acids. V lost 0 bases to trimming and J lost 8 bases; unmatched junction nucleotides: 16. The germline V gene has CDR1 GTSNPN and CDR2 SVGIG (reference sequence). The CDR3 coding sequence is TGTGCCTGGAGTGTATTGCCCCGGGGACAGGGACGGGTCGGCTACACCTTC. Residues: CAWSVLPRGQGRVGYTF.

The CDR3: CASSLDGTIQSEQYF. The CDR3 DNA reads as TGTGCCAGCAGCTTGGATGGGACTATCCAAAGCGAGCAGTACTTC. V gene TRBV5-4 combines with J gene TRBJ2-7, with TRBD2 identical over 7 bases. V lost 0 bases to trimming and J lost 6 bases; unmatched junction nucleotides: 9. Germline V gene data show CDR1 as SGHNT and CDR2 as YYREEE (reference sequence). The CDR3 contains 15 residues.

This chain joins TRBV7-2 and TRBJ2-5; D is uncertain. Germline lookup yields CDR1 SGHTA and CDR2 FQGNSA. This CDR3 is built from 15 residues. Trimming stripped 4 bases from V and 10 bases from J, with 22 bases between. CDR3 in amino acids: CASSSTPGPPKNQYF. The CDR3 bases are TGTGCCAGCAGCTCGACCCCGGGCCCCCCCAAGAACCAGTACTTC.

This clone was counted a few times. This chain uses TRBV18 with TRBJ2-7; no firm D call. CDR3 length: 12 residues. Between the trimmed V and J ends, which lost 6 bases and 2 bases, there was a span of 8 bases. CDR1 and CDR2 (germline): KGHSH, LQKENI. CDR3 DNA: TGTGCCAGCTCCCCAATACCCTACGAGCAGTACTTC. As protein: CASSPIPYEQYF.

The chain joins TRBV25-1 to TRBJ2-5; 12 nucleotides match TRBD2. V lost 4 bases and J lost 2; bases outside the gene matches: 8. CDR1 is MGHDK, CDR2 SYGVNS, per germline. CDR3 length: 17 amino acids. The CDR3 spells CASSAHSGTSGQETQYF. The CDR3 nucleotides are TGTGCCAGCAGTGCCCACTCCGGGACTAGCGGGCAAGAGACCCAGTACTTC.

Here the CDR3 DNA reads TGTGCCAGCAGCCCGGGGGGTATGAGCAATCAGCCCCAGCATTTT. Translated: CASSPGGMSNQPQHF. The rearrangement links TRBV27 to TRBJ1-5; maybe TRBD1 (5 bases). Trimming left V 6 bases short and J 1 base short, with 13 bases between. Germline V lookup: CDR1 MNHEY, CDR2 SMNVEV (reference sequence). The length of the CDR3 is 15 residues.

In its sample, this clone was seen a few times. This chain uses TRBV19 with TRBJ2-2, with 7 positions matching TRBD2. Trimming took 8 bases from V and 6 from J; bases not matched to a gene: 6. This CDR3 spans 13 amino acids. Germline CDR1 is LNHDA and CDR2 is SQIVND (reference sequence). This CDR3 is CASSGGSSGELFF. The CDR3 nucleotides are TGTGCCAGTTCGGGCGGGAGTTCCGGGGAGCTGTTTTTT.

The chain recombines TRBV6-6 with TRBJ2-5; possibly TRBD2 for D (6 bases). The CDR3 contains 13 residues. Per the germline V gene, CDR1 is MNHNY and CDR2 is SVGAGI (reference sequence). V lost 8 bases and J 9 bases, leaving 19 bases between the germline ends. The CDR3 bases are TGTGCCAGCCGTCAGGTCTCGGGAGCGTCCCAGTACTTC. This sequence encodes CASRQVSGASQYF.

This chain uses TRBV10-1 with TRBJ2-1, with 7 bases that match TRBD2. V lost 0 bases to trimming and J lost 6 bases; unmatched junction nucleotides: 8. Germline values: CDR1 WNHNN, CDR2 SYGVQD (reference sequence). The CDR3 sequence is 16 residues long. CDR3 amino acids: CASSESRTRAINEQFF. CDR3 coding DNA: TGCGCCAGCAGTGAGTCCCGGACTAGGGCGATCAATGAGCAGTTCTTC.

V and J are TRBV7-3 and TRBJ2-2; D tentatively fits TRBD1 or TRBD2 (6 bases each). The V and J ends lost 5 bases and 6 bases respectively, with 10 bases between them. CDR3 size: 13 residues. The V gene's germline CDR1 is SGHTA and CDR2 FQGTGA. Written as DNA, the CDR3 is TGTGCCAGCAGCCTCCGGGGGCCCGGGGAGCTGTTTTTT. It yields the protein CASSLRGPGELFF.

On this clone: The sample contains more than one DNA sequence encoding this CDR3. The chain joins TRBV9 to TRBJ2-2; the D gene is possibly TRBD2 (6 bases). CDR1 and CDR2 (germline): SGDLS, YYNGEE. The CDR3 consists of 16 residues. V shed 2 bases and J shed 0 bases, with 11 bases lying between them. The CDR3 nucleotides are TGTGCCAGCAGCGTGGGGGGAGGAGCGAACACCGGGGAGCTGTTTTTT. It codes for CASSVGGGANTGELFF.

This clone was counted between two and nine times. The genes are TRBV6-6 and TRBJ2-2, with 10 bases fitting TRBD1. The CDR3 extends over 14 amino acids. V was clipped by 6 bases and J by 9 bases; unmatched bases: 7. The germline CDR1 and CDR2 sequences are MNHNY and SVGAGI (reference sequence). The DNA of the CDR3 is TGTGCCAGCAGCCCGGGACAGGGGATCCGGGAGCTGTTTTTT. As protein: CASSPGQGIRELFF.

The rearrangement links TRBV28 to TRBJ1-1; 8 positions agree with TRBD1. The CDR3 spans 15 residues. Germline-derived CDR1 and CDR2 are MDHEN and SYDVKM. The ends lost 6 bases at V and 1 base at J; junction bases unmatched: 7. The CDR3: CASRDRGLANTEAFF. DNA of the CDR3: TGTGCCAGCAGAGACAGGGGACTAGCGAACACTGAAGCTTTCTTT.

The V and J genes are TRBV6-6 and TRBJ1-2, with 9 bases aligning to TRBD1. In germline, CDR1 is MNHNY, CDR2 SVGAGI (reference sequence). J lost 9 bases, V lost 6 bases, and 8 bases had no gene match. The CDR3 is 13 residues long. As DNA, the CDR3 is TGTGCCAGCAGCCCCGGGACAGGGCGGAGCTACACCTTC. Translation: CASSPGTGRSYTF.

CDR3 nucleotides: TGTGCCAGCCGGCTCCGGGACCTCGGGGACAATGAGCAGTTCTTC. This encodes CASRLRDLGDNEQFF. The rearrangement joins TRBV27 to TRBJ2-1, with D perhaps being TRBD1 or TRBD2 (5 bases each). Germline CDR1 MNHEY, CDR2 SMNVEV (reference sequence). With 8 bases removed from V and 5 bases from J, the gap between germline ends came to 19 bases. This CDR3 is built from 15 residues.

The chain employs TRBV10-1 and TRBJ1-2, with TRBD1 as a possible D gene (6 bases). The V gene's germline CDR1 is WNHNN and CDR2 SYGVQD (reference sequence). This CDR3 spans 14 amino acids. V gave up 3 bases and J gave up 4 bases, with 12 bases separating them. In DNA, the CDR3 is TGCGCCAGCAGTGATCAGGGGTGGGTCTATGGCTACACCTTC. Its protein is CASSDQGWVYGYTF.